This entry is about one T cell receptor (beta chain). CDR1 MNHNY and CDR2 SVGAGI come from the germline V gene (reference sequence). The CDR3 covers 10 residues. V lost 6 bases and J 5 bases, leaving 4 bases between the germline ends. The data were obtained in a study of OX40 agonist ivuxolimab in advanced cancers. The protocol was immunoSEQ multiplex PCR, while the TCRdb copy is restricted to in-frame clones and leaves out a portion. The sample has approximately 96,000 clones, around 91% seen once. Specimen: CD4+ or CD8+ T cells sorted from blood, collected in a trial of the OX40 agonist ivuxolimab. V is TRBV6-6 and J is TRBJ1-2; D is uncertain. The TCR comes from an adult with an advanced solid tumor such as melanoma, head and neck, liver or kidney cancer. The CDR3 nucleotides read TGTGCCAGCAGAACATATGGCTACACCTTC. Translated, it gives CASRTYGYTF.